Below are 2 T cell receptor beta chains sequenced from a single sample in a study of blood T cells in healthy people across ages. Sample-barcoded 5' priming and a J-beta primer mix drove a second PCR of roughly 7 to 11 cycles. TCRdb re-called the 5' RACE reads through MiXCR, storing one row per CDR3 protein. The top ten hold approximately 10% of the sample, which has approximately 1.5 million distinct CDR3 sequences, almost 35% seen once. Source material: blood. These receptors all stem from a woman aged 25 to 39 in good health.

The CDR3 DNA reads TGTGCCAGCAGGATACTAGCGGGGGGCGGTACGCAGTATTTT. It yields the protein CASRILAGGGTQYF. This chain links TRBV27 with TRBJ2-3, with 12 bases fitting TRBD2. CDR3 length: 14 amino acids. CDR1 MNHEY and CDR2 SMNVEV come from the germline V gene (reference sequence). The J segment lost 8 bases and the V segment lost 6 bases, leaving 6 bases of the junction unmatched.

The chain links TRBV25-1 to TRBJ1-4; weak D call: TRBD1 (6 bases). Trimming left V 9 bases short and J 7 bases short, with 15 bases between. Germline-derived CDR1 and CDR2 are MGHDK and SYGVNS. This CDR3 region has 13 residues. This CDR3 reads CASGGDIGEKLFF. CDR3 nucleotide sequence: TGTGCCAGTGGGGGGGACATCGGTGAAAAACTGTTTTTT. Drawing the rest from reference TRBV25-1 and TRBJ1-4, the complete variable domain is EADIYQTPRYLVIGTGKKITLECSQTMGHDKMYWYQQDPGMELHLIHYSYGVNSTEKGDLSSESTVSRIRTEHFPLTLESARPSHTSQYLCASGGDIGEKLFFGSGTQLSVL.